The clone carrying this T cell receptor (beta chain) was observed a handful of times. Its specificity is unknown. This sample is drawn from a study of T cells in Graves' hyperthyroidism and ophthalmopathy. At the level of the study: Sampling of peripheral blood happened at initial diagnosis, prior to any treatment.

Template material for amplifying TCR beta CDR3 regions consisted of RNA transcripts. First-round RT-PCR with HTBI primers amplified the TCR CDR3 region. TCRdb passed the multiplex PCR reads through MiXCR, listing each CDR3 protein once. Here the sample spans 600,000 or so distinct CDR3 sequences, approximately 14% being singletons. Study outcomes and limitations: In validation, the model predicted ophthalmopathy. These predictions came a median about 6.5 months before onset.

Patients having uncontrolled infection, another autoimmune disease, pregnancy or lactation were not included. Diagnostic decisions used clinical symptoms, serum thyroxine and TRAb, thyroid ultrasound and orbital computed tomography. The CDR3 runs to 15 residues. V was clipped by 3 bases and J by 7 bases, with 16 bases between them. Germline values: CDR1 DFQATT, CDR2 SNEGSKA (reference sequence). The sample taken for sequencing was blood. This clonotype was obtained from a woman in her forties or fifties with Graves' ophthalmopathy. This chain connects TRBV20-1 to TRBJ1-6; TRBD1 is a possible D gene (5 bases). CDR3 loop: CSASRGHLLNSPLHF. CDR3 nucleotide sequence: TGCAGTGCTAGTCGGGGCCACCTCCTAAATTCACCCCTCCACTTT.